What follows are 9 T cell receptor beta chains derived from one specimen sequenced in a study of T-cell reconstitution after alpha-beta-depleted transplantation in children. The TCRbeta library incorporated unique molecular identifiers. MiXCR, applied by TCRdb to the PCR reads, yields one record per CDR3 protein. Counted here are about 980,000 distinct CDR3 sequences, 25% to 35% occurring once; the ten biggest clones make up 25% to 35%. The source material was PBMCs, mostly from graft donor cells, sampled 360 days after TCRalphabeta/CD19-depleted stem cell transplant. The origin of the receptors is a boy under two years old who had a stem cell transplant for SCID, so the T cells may come from the graft donor.

The chain combines TRBV28 with TRBJ2-2; no clear D. From germline, CDR1 is MDHEN and CDR2 SYDVKM. This CDR3 has 14 residues. V was clipped by 5 bases and J by 3 bases, with 10 bases between them. In DNA form, the CDR3 reads TGTGCCAGCAGTCACGGACGGTACACCGGGGAGCTGTTTTTT. This gives the protein CASSHGRYTGELFF.

This clonotype was recorded a few times. This rearrangement joins TRBV28 to TRBJ1-1; D possibly corresponds to TRBD1 (6 bases). The germline V gene has CDR1 MDHEN and CDR2 SYDVKM. Trimming pared 4 bases from V and 11 bases from J, leaving 11 bases between. This CDR3 contains 11 residues. This CDR3 reads CASSYGTTAFF. As DNA, the CDR3 is TGTGCCAGCAGTTACGGGACAACGGCTTTCTTT.

V is TRBV19 and J is TRBJ2-7, with 8 bases matching TRBD1. Trimming removed 5 bases from V and 2 bases from J; junction bases left unmatched: 5. The CDR3 spans 14 residues. Germline values: CDR1 LNHDA, CDR2 SQIVND (reference sequence). The CDR3 DNA reads TGTGCCAGTAGTTGGGGACAGGAGCCCTACGAGCAGTACTTC. Translated, it gives CASSWGQEPYEQYF.

The CDR3 region has the DNA TGCAGCGTAAGCCCTTACGGGCAGTTCTTC. It encodes CSVSPYGQFF. This chain joins TRBV29-1 and TRBJ2-1; the D is unclear. The CDR3 runs 10 residues. V shed 6 bases and J shed 12 bases, with 12 bases lying between them. In germline, CDR1 is SQVTM, CDR2 ANQGSEA.

The chain carries TRBV7-3 and TRBJ2-7, with 14 bases lining up with TRBD2. In germline, CDR1 is SGHTA, CDR2 FQGTGA. The length of the CDR3 is 17 residues. V trimming: 1 base; J trimming: 0 bases; junction bases outside the gene matches: 2. CDR3 sequence reads: CASSLMGTSGSSYEQYF. The CDR3 nucleotides are TGTGCCAGCAGCTTAATGGGGACTAGCGGGAGCTCCTACGAGCAGTACTTC.

The chain is built from TRBV4-2 and TRBJ2-1; TRBD2 matches at 13 bases. The CDR3 totals 14 residues. The V segment lost 1 base and the J segment 12 bases; nucleotides outside the gene matches: 3. The germline CDR1 and CDR2 sequences are LGHNA and YNFKEQ. CDR3 in amino acids: CASSQGLAGGSQFF. DNA for the CDR3: TGTGCCAGCAGCCAAGGACTAGCGGGGGGATCGCAGTTCTTC.

This clonotype was counted a few times. The chain has TRBV5-1 and TRBJ2-1; D ambiguous. CDR1 and CDR2 (germline): SGHRS, YFSETQ. V was cut by 3 bases and J by 0 bases, with 10 bases left in between. The CDR3 runs 15 residues. CDR3 region: CASSSSYNSYNEQFF. The CDR3, as DNA: TGCGCCAGCAGCTCCAGCTACAACTCCTACAATGAGCAGTTCTTC.

V is TRBV2 and J is TRBJ2-2; D remains ambiguous. Germline V lookup: CDR1 SNHLY, CDR2 FYNNEI. This CDR3 region has 13 residues. V dropped 7 bases and J dropped 4 bases, with 10 bases sitting between them. This CDR3 is CASKLSITGELFF. The CDR3 DNA sequence: TGTGCCAGCAAGCTGTCGATCACCGGGGAGCTGTTTTTT.

The chain combines TRBV6-5 with TRBJ1-2; D possibly corresponds to TRBD1 (6 bases). The CDR3 is 12 amino acids. CDR1 MNHEY and CDR2 SVGAGI come from the germline V gene. Trimming took 8 bases from V and 6 from J, leaving 13 bases between them. The CDR3 loop is CASVGGRDGYTF. CDR3 coding DNA: TGTGCCAGCGTAGGGGGGCGAGATGGCTACACCTTC.